Following are 5 T cell receptor beta chains from one sample sequenced in a study of T cells in Graves' hyperthyroidism and ophthalmopathy. RNA transcripts served as the template for amplifying TCR beta CDR3 regions. During a first-round RT-PCR of the TCR CDR3, the HTBI primer set was used. TCRdb reprocessed the multiplex PCR reads with MiXCR, giving one entry per CDR3 protein. The table lists some 500,000 distinct CDR3 sequences, more than 15% of them singletons. The sequenced material came from blood. These receptors were taken from a woman between 25 and 40 years old with Graves' ophthalmopathy.

A few counts support this clonotype. This chain uses TRBV27 with TRBJ1-2; possible D gene TRBD1, 5 bases. CDR1 MNHEY and CDR2 SMNVEV come from the germline V gene (reference sequence). V lost 6 bases, J lost 6 bases, and 11 bases lay in between. The CDR3 totals 12 residues. CDR3 protein: CASSRLGDGYTF. The CDR3 coding sequence is TGTGCCAGCAGCCGCTTAGGGGATGGCTACACCTTC.

A few counts support this clonotype. The chain combines TRBV29-1 with TRBJ1-1, with D hard to call. This CDR3 region has 13 residues. Trimming left V 3 bases short and J 0 bases short, with 8 bases between. The germline V gene encodes CDR1 SQVTM and CDR2 ANQGSEA. The CDR3 nucleotides read TGCAGCGTTGAGACCGAAATGAACACTGAAGCTTTCTTT. Translating gives CSVETEMNTEAFF. The full variable domain, with the rest looked up from reference TRBV29-1 and TRBJ1-1, is SAVISQKPSRDICQRGTSLTIQCQVDSQVTMMFWYRQQPGQSLTLIATANQGSEATYESGFVIDKFPISRPNLTFSTLTVSNMSPEDSSIYLCSVETEMNTEAFFGQGTRLTVV.

This clonotype was detected many times. V is TRBV7-9 and J is TRBJ2-2, with D hard to call. The V gene's germline CDR1 is SEHNR and CDR2 FQNEAQ (reference sequence). Deletions cut 7 bases from V and 1 base from J, with 4 bases between. CDR3 length: 12 residues. The chain's CDR3 is CASNRNTGELFF. CDR3 DNA: TGTGCCAGCAACAGGAACACCGGGGAGCTGTTTTTT.

The chain has TRBV7-2 and TRBJ2-7, with 7 nucleotides matching TRBD1. After removal of 3 bases from V and 3 bases from J, the junction contained 5 bases not matched to a gene. The CDR3 has 14 residues. Germline values: CDR1 SGHTA, CDR2 FQGNSA. The CDR3 region is CASSFLQGIYEQYF. CDR3 bases: TGTGCCAGCAGCTTCTTACAGGGGATCTACGAGCAGTACTTC.

Worth noting for this clonotype: Since a much larger clone is just one base distant, this may be a read error. The chain carries TRBV20-1 and TRBJ2-1; no firm D call. Gene TRBJ2-7 matches the end of the DNA better, so the J call may be wrong. The CDR3 contains 14 residues. Germline V gene lookup returns CDR1 DFQATT and CDR2 SNEGSKA (reference sequence). The CDR3 here is CSANVPIVYNEQYF. The CDR3, as DNA: TGCAGTGCTAATGTGCCCATTGTTTACAATGAGCAGTACTTC.